The 9 T cell receptor beta chains in this list originate from one sample, sequenced in a study of preoperative IRX-2 immunotherapy in early breast cancer. Treatment meaning: preoperative locoregional IRX-2 cytokine immunotherapy. Assay: immunoSEQ multiplex PCR; the TCRdb copy retains only in-frame clones and omits some. The profile shows more than 35,000 clones, about 80% of them singletons. The source material was tumor tissue, sampled after IRX-2 immunotherapy. These receptors all come from a human donor with breast cancer.

The chain combines TRBV12-5 with TRBJ1-5; tentatively, D is TRBD1 (6 bases). Germline assignment: CDR1 LGHNT and CDR2 FRNRAP. Trimming removed 4 bases from V and 0 bases from J, with 16 bases in between. This CDR3 has 17 amino acids. CDR3 bases: TGTGCTAGTGGTTATGGGACACTAATCTATAGCAATCAGCCCCAGCATTTT. Protein sequence: CASGYGTLIYSNQPQHF.

With regard to this clone: The sample holds other DNA sequences that translate to the same CDR3. The CDR3 here is CASRADSYEQYF. In DNA form, the CDR3 reads TGTGCCAGCAGGGCGGACAGCTACGAGCAGTACTTC. The chain employs TRBV6-8 and TRBJ2-7, with D perhaps matching TRBD1 (6 bases). CDR1 is MNHGY, CDR2 SAAAGT, per germline. CDR3 size: 12 residues. V lost 6 bases and J 3 bases, leaving 9 bases between the germline ends.

This chain links TRBV5-1 with TRBJ2-7; 11 bases match TRBD2. CDR1 and CDR2 (germline): SGHRS, YFSETQ. V dropped 2 bases and J dropped 3; count of bases not matched to a gene: 4. CDR3 length: 15 amino acids. The CDR3 reads CASSFVAGGDYEQYF. DNA for the CDR3: TGCGCCAGCAGCTTTGTAGCGGGGGGGGACTACGAGCAGTACTTC.

The sample holds a few counts of this clone. The chain recombines TRBV15 with TRBJ2-1; 10 nucleotides match TRBD2. The V gene end was trimmed by 1 base and the J gene end by 10 bases; junction bases not matched to a gene: 13. The CDR3 runs 17 residues. Germline CDR1 and CDR2: LNHNV and YYDKDF (reference sequence). CDR3 protein: CATSRGGLALTGWEQFF. In DNA form, the CDR3 reads TGTGCCACCAGCAGAGGGGGACTAGCGTTAACCGGGTGGGAGCAGTTCTTC.

The chain carries TRBV10-2 and TRBJ1-1, with 9 nucleotides matching TRBD1. Unmatched junction bases numbered 4, after V lost 7 bases and J lost 1 base. The length of the CDR3 is 14 residues. Per the germline V gene, CDR1 is WSHSY and CDR2 is SAAADI. CDR3 coding DNA: TGCGCCAGCAATTGGGACAGGGCGAACACTGAAGCTTTCTTT. This codes for CASNWDRANTEAFF.

The chain combines TRBV7-1 with TRBJ2-7; TRBD2 matches 7 bases. TRBV7-1 qualifies as an ORF whose function is uncertain. V dropped 4 bases and J dropped 3; count of bases not matched to a gene: 3. There are 13 residues in the CDR3. CDR3 in amino acids: CASSLQRDYEQYF. The CDR3 nucleotides read TGTGCCAGCAGCTTACAGCGGGACTACGAGCAGTACTTC.

V gene TRBV29-1 combines with J gene TRBJ1-1; the D gene is possibly TRBD1 (6 bases). CDR3 length: 14 residues. The V end was cut by 5 bases, the J end by 1 base, with 14 bases between. Germline CDR1 is SQVTM and CDR2 is ANQGSEA. In DNA, the CDR3 is TGCAGCGTTTCCCAGGGGCTTGGGAACACTGAAGCTTTCTTT. This sequence encodes CSVSQGLGNTEAFF. Full variable domain (missing parts from reference TRBV29-1 and TRBJ1-1): SAVISQKPSRDICQRGTSLTIQCQVDSQVTMMFWYRQQPGQSLTLIATANQGSEATYESGFVIDKFPISRPNLTFSTLTVSNMSPEDSSIYLCSVSQGLGNTEAFFGQGTRLTVV.

V gene TRBV29-1 combines with J gene TRBJ2-1; D is perhaps TRBD2 (5 bases). V was clipped by 6 bases and J by 4 bases, with 25 bases between them. Germline V gene sequence: CDR1 SQVTM, CDR2 ANQGSEA. The CDR3 has 17 amino acids. The CDR3 region is CSVEIGPAGGPYNEQFF. The CDR3 nucleotides are TGCAGCGTCGAAATAGGACCAGCCGGAGGCCCTTACAATGAGCAGTTCTTC.

This chain uses TRBV6-7 with TRBJ2-2; 7 bases fit TRBD1. TRBV6-7 falls under the ORF class, with uncertain function. CDR3 length: 14 amino acids. Unmatched junction bases numbered 2, after V lost 6 bases and J lost 1 base. CDR3 residues: CASRRTGNTGELFF. CDR3 nucleotide sequence: TGTGCCAGCAGAAGGACAGGGAACACCGGGGAGCTGTTTTTT.